These 8 T cell receptor beta chains share one sample of origin, sequenced in a study of blood T cell repertoires in COVID-19. Clones were sequenced by immunoSEQ multiplex PCR, and TCRdb holds only the in-frame ones, with some missing. The repertoire consists of about 150,000 clones, with about 85% occurring once and the leading ten covering 4% to 5%. The specimen sequenced was peripheral blood. The receptors derive from a woman aged 60-75 years with active or convalescent COVID-19.

With respect to this clone: Other DNA sequences in this specimen translate into the identical CDR3. The chain recombines TRBV19 with TRBJ2-1, with D possibly TRBD2 on 6 matching bases. The CDR3 is made up of 12 amino acids. Per the germline V gene, CDR1 is LNHDA and CDR2 is SQIVND (reference sequence). Trimming pared 5 bases from V and 4 bases from J, leaving 6 bases between. The CDR3 sequence is CASSRGYNEQFF. As DNA, the CDR3 is TGTGCCAGTAGTCGGGGGTACAATGAGCAGTTCTTC.

For the CDR3, the DNA is TGTGCCAGCAGTTACCCACGGTCCAACGCGGGACGAGAAAAACTGTTTTTT. Amino acid sequence: CASSYPRSNAGREKLFF. This chain links TRBV6-2 or TRBV6-3 with TRBJ1-4; D might be TRBD1 (5 bases). The CDR3 spans 17 residues. CDR1 and CDR2 (germline): MNHEY, SVGEGT. With 2 bases removed from V and 8 bases from J, the gap between germline ends came to 21 bases.

The chain recombines TRBV5-4 with TRBJ1-2; D possibly corresponds to TRBD1 (6 bases). Trimming left V 0 bases short and J 0 bases short, with 6 bases between. This CDR3 region has 14 residues. Germline loops: CDR1 SGHNT, CDR2 YYREEE (reference sequence). The CDR3 is CASSLDRANYGYTF. DNA of the CDR3: TGTGCCAGCAGCTTGGACAGGGCTAACTATGGCTACACCTTC.

The chain carries TRBV5-6 and TRBJ2-7; possible D gene TRBD1, 6 bases. The CDR3 spans 12 residues. Trimming took off 4 bases at V and 4 bases at J, with 9 bases between the two ends. Per the germline V gene, CDR1 is SGHDT and CDR2 is YYEEEE. The CDR3 sequence is CASSKQGYEQYF. The CDR3 nucleotides are TGTGCCAGCAGCAAACAGGGATACGAGCAGTACTTC.

This chain joins TRBV6-4 and TRBJ1-6; 7 bases fit TRBD1. The germline gives CDR1 MRHNA, CDR2 SNTAGT. This CDR3 contains 16 residues. With 5 bases clipped from V and 4 bases from J, the junction kept 8 bases outside the gene matches. In nucleotides, the CDR3 is TGTGCCAGCAGTCCGACCGGGACAGCATATAATTCACCCCTCCACTTT. It codes for CASSPTGTAYNSPLHF.

J is TRBJ2-5 and V is TRBV20-1, with 13 nucleotides matching TRBD2. This CDR3 is 16 amino acids long. The ends lost 3 bases at V and 2 bases at J; junction bases unmatched: 6. Germline CDR1 is DFQATT and CDR2 is SNEGSKA (reference sequence). This CDR3 reads CSASLTSGGRQETQYF. The CDR3 DNA reads TGCAGTGCTAGTCTGACTAGCGGGGGGAGACAAGAGACCCAGTACTTC.

The chain links TRBV6-5 to TRBJ1-1; tentative D call: TRBD1 (5 bases). The CDR3 runs to 15 residues. Germline V gene lookup returns CDR1 MNHEY and CDR2 SVGAGI. The V end was cut by 4 bases, the J end by 4 bases, with 16 bases between. CDR3 DNA sequence: TGTGCCAGCAGTTCCCGGACACTCAGAGGCACTGAAGCTTTCTTT. As protein: CASSSRTLRGTEAFF.

This clone is a singleton in its sample. Here the CDR3 DNA reads TGCGCCAGCAGCTTGGGAGTGCAGGGGGCTTGGGAAAAACTGTTTTTT. This sequence encodes CASSLGVQGAWEKLFF. The rearrangement links TRBV5-1 to TRBJ1-4, with 8 nucleotides matching TRBD1. There are 16 residues in the CDR3. Germline V gene lookup returns CDR1 SGHRS and CDR2 YFSETQ. Germline trimming cut 0 bases from V and 8 bases from J; bases unmatched to any gene: 9.